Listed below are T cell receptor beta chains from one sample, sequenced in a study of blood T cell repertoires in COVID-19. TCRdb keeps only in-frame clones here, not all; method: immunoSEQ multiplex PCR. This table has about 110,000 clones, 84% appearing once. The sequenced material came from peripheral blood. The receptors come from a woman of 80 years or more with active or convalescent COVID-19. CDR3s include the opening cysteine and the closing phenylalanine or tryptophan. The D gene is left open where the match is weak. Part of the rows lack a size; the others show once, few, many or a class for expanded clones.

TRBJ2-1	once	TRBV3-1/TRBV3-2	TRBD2	TGTGCCAGCAGCCAAGCCGGGACTAGCGGAACAGGGGAGCAGTTCTTC	CASSQAGTSGTGEQFF
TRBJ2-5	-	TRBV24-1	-	TGTGCCACCAGTGATCGCGGGGAGACCCAGTACTTC	CATSDRGETQYF
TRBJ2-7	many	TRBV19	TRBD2	TGTGCCAGTAGTATAGAGCACGGGACTAGCGGGGCTTTCGAGCAGTACTTC	CASSIEHGTSGAFEQYF
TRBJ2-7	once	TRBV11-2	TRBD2	TGTGCCAGCAGACTAGCGGGGCTCTACGAGCAGTACTTC	CASRLAGLYEQYF
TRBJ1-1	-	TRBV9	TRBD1	TGTGCCAGCAGCGACCGGGACAGGGAAGATATGAACACTGAAGCTTTCTTT	CASSDRDREDMNTEAFF
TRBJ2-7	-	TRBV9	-	TGTGCCAGCAGCGTAGCAGGGCGGGAGCAGTACTTC	CASSVAGREQYF
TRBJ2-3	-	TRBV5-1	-	TGCGCCAGCAGCTGGCGCCCGGGGGGCACAGATACGCAGTATTTT	CASSWRPGGTDTQYF
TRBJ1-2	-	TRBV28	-	TGTGCCAGCAGTAGAGCTGATTACTATGGCTACACCTTC	CASSRADYYGYTF
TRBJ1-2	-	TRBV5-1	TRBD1	TGCGCCAGCAGCGACGGACAGGGCTCGTACTATGGCTACACCTTC	CASSDGQGSYYGYTF
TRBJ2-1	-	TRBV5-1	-	TGCGCCAGCAGCTTTGGGCAGGGCGGCTACAATGAGCAGTTCTTC	CASSFGQGGYNEQFF
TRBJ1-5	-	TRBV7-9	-	TGTGCCAGCAGCTTTAATGGGGCGGGGCCCCAGGAGCCCCAGCATTTT	CASSFNGAGPQEPQHF
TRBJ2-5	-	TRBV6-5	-	TGTGCCAGCAGTTACCTGACTAGTAGCGTAGAGACCCAGTACTTC	CASSYLTSSVETQYF
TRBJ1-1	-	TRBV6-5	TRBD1	TGTGCCAGCAGTTACACAGGGGACGGCACTGAAGCTTTCTTT	CASSYTGDGTEAFF
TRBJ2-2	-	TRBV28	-	TGTGCCAGCAGTTTATCCCGACAGTACGGGGAGCTGTTTTTT	CASSLSRQYGELFF
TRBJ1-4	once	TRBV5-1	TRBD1	TGCGCCAGCAAGCGACAGGGGATCGAAAAACTGTTTTTT	CASKRQGIEKLFF
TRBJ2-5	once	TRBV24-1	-	TGTGCCACCAGTGATACCCGGGAGACCCAGTACTTC	CATSDTRETQYF
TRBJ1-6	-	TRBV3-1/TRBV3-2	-	TGTGCCAGCAGCCAAGGCCAGTATGATTCACCCCTCCACTTT	CASSQGQYDSPLHF
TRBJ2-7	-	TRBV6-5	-	TGTGCCAGCAGTAGCCTGTCGGGGTACGAGCAGTACTTC	CASSSLSGYEQYF
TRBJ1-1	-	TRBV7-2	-	TGTGCCAGCAGCTTGGACCCTACTGGAGGAGCTTTCTTT	CASSLDPTGGAFF
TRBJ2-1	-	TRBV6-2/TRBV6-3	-	TGTGCCAGCAGTTACTCGTGGCGATCAGGGAATGAGCAGTTCTTC	CASSYSWRSGNEQFF
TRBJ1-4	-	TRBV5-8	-	TGTGCCAGCAGCTTGGGACAGCATTATAATGAAAAACTGTTTTTT	CASSLGQHYNEKLFF
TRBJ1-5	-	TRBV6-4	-	TGTGCCAGCAGTGTCTGGGGAGAGGGTCCTGGGAGCAATCAGCCCCAGCATTTT	CASSVWGEGPGSNQPQHF
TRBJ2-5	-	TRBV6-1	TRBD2	TGTGCCAGCAGTGAAGTAGGGAGGGGGACCCAGTACTTC	CASSEVGRGTQYF
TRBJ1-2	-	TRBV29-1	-	TGCAGCGTTGAGGCAGGGGTTGGCTATGGCTACACCTTC	CSVEAGVGYGYTF
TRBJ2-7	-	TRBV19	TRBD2	TGTGCCAGTAGTGTTCTAGCGGGCCCCTACGAGCAGTACTTC	CASSVLAGPYEQYF
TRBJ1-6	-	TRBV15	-	TGTGCCACCAGCAGGGCTGAAACACCCCTCCACTTT	CATSRAETPLHF
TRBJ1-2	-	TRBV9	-	TGTGCCAGCAGCGTAGGAGGGTCGGGAGGCTACACCTTC	CASSVGGSGGYTF
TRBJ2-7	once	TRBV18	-	TGTGCCAGCTCACCGCCGGCGGCCAGCTCCTACGAGCAGTACTTC	CASSPPAASSYEQYF
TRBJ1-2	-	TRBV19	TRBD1	TGTGCCAGTAGTACAGGGGGCGGCTACACCTTC	CASSTGGGYTF
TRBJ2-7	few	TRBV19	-	TGTGCCAGTAGTACATATTCACCGGTCGGCTCCTACGAGCAGTACTTC	CASSTYSPVGSYEQYF
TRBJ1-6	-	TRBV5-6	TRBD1	TGTGCCAGCAGCTACGACAGGGTTTCACCCCTCCACTTT	CASSYDRVSPLHF
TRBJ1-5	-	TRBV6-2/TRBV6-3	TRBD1	TGTGCCAGCAGTTACTCGCGAACGGGACAGGGAGAAATTCCCCAGCATTTT	CASSYSRTGQGEIPQHF
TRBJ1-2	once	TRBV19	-	TGTGCCAGTAGTAACCCGGGCAGGGATCCCAACTATGGCTACACCTTC	CASSNPGRDPNYGYTF
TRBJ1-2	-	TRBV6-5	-	TGTGCCAGCAGAGCCGGGGACTATGGCTACACCTTC	CASRAGDYGYTF
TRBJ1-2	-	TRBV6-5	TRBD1	TGTGCCACGGGACAGGCGGGCTATGGCTACACCTTC	CATGQAGYGYTF
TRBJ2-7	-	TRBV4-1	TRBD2	TGCGCCAGCAGCCATCTATCCGGGACTAGCCGTTACGAGCAGTACTTC	CASSHLSGTSRYEQYF
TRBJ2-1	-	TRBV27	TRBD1	TGTGCCAGCAGAGAACCCAAGGGGGCGCATTACAATGAGCAGTTCTTC	CASREPKGAHYNEQFF
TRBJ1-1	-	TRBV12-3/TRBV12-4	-	TGTGCCAGCAGTTTAATGGGCGAAGCTTTCTTT	CASSLMGEAFF
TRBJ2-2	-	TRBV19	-	TGTGCCAGTAGTATGCACGGGACCGGGGAGCTGTTTTTT	CASSMHGTGELFF
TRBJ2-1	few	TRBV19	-	TGTGCCAGTAGGTCATGGGAGTGGGGCTCCTACAATGAGCAGTTCTTC	CASRSWEWGSYNEQFF
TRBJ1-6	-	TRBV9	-	TGTGCCAGCAGTGGTACGGGGTGGGGTTCACCCCTCCACTTT	CASSGTGWGSPLHF
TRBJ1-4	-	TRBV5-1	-	TGCGCCAGCAGCTTTGGACAGTCTAATGAGGAACTGTTTTTT	CASSFGQSNEELFF
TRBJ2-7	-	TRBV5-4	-	TGTGCCAGCAGCCTGAAGGGGGGGCCCGGGTGGCGCTACGAGCAGTACTTC	CASSLKGGPGWRYEQYF
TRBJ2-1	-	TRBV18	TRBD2	TGTGCCAGCTCACTTTCCGGGACTAGCGGATCCGATGAGCAGTTCTTC	CASSLSGTSGSDEQFF
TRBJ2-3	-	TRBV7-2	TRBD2	TGTGCCAGCAGCTTAGCCCTAACTAGCGGGAGACGGAGACGGATCACAGATACGCAGTATTTT	CASSLALTSGRRRRITDTQYF
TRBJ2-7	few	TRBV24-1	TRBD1	TGTGCCACCAGACCGGGACAGGGGGGCGAGCAGTACTTC	CATRPGQGGEQYF